Detailed here is one T cell receptor (beta chain). The V and J ends lost 5 bases and 2 bases respectively, with 10 bases between them. The CDR3 runs to 14 residues. CDR1 and CDR2 from the germline V gene are MNHEY and SMNVEV (reference sequence). Clones were read by immunoSEQ multiplex PCR, and TCRdb kept only the in-frame ones, dropping some. This sample has more than 150,000 clones, with approximately 86% found just once. The entry originates in a study of blood T cell repertoires in COVID-19. Whole-study context: From T cells, B-cell-depleted T cells, or PBMCs came the material, which was cDNA or gDNA.

This clonotype was obtained from a man aged 55 to 69 with acute or convalescent COVID-19. Material for sequencing was peripheral blood. The chain combines TRBV27 with TRBJ2-1; D not resolved. CDR3 DNA: TGTGCCAGCAGTGGCAGGATACCCTACAATGAGCAGTTCTTC. Its translation is CASSGRIPYNEQFF.